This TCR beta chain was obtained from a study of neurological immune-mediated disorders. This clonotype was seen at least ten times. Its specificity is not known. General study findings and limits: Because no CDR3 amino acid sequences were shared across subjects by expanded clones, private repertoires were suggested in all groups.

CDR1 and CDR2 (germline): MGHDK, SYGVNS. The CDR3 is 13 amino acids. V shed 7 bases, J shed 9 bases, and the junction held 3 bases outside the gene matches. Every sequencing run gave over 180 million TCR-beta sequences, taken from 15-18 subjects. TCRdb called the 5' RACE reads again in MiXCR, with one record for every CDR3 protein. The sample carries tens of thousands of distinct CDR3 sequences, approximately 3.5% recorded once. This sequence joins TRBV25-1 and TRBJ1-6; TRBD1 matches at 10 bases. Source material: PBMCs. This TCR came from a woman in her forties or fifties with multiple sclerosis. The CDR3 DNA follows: TGTGCCAGCAAGGGACAGGGGACTTCACCCCTCCACTTT. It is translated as CASKGQGTSPLHF.